The T cell receptor (beta chain) described here comes from a study of cytomegalovirus exposure and HLA in healthy donors. CDR3 length equals 17 residues. V was clipped by 3 bases and J by 3 bases; unmatched bases: 4. Germline CDR1 is SGDLS and CDR2 is YYNGEE. 60 Vbeta and 13 Jbeta primers were used in PCR. The method was immunoSEQ multiplex PCR; TCRdb's version includes in-frame clones alone and lacks a portion of them. The table has 150,000 to 200,000 clones, about 80% seen once. Sequencing used PBMCs. The chain uses TRBV9 and TRBJ2-1, with 15 bases lining up with TRBD2. The TCR originated in a woman aged 25 to 45 in good health and CMV-seronegative. This CDR3 is CASSAGTSGRNYNEQFF. Here the CDR3 DNA reads TGTGCCAGCAGCGCCGGGACTAGCGGGAGGAACTACAATGAGCAGTTCTTC.